These 21 T cell receptor beta chains were all obtained from the same sample, sequenced in a study of T cell repertoires in cytomegalovirus infection. These receptors lack a known antigen. TCRdb reprocessed the reads via MiXCR and lists one record per CDR3 protein. The table has roughly 860,000 distinct CDR3 sequences, approximately 32% seen once. The specimen was cultured CD8+ T cells from PBMCs, collected from culture after CMV antigen stimulation. The receptors were sampled from a human donor in good health (CMV status not recorded). Some clones in this sample may be carry-over from other donors' samples.

This clonotype was picked up many times. V is TRBV7-6 and J is TRBJ1-1, with D unclear. With 0 bases removed from V and 1 base from J, the gap between germline ends came to 6 bases. Germline lookup yields CDR1 SGHVS and CDR2 FNYEAQ. This CDR3 region has 14 residues. CDR3 loop: CASSLALWNTEAFF. The CDR3 region has the DNA TGTGCCAGCAGCTTAGCGTTGTGGAACACTGAAGCTTTCTTT.

The rearrangement joins TRBV11-2 to TRBJ2-3, with 10 bases lining up with TRBD2. Per germline, CDR1 SGHAT and CDR2 FQNNGV. The CDR3 totals 14 residues. Trimming took 5 bases from V and 6 from J; bases not matched to a gene: 5. DNA for the CDR3: TGTGCCAGCAGCCCAGCGGGGGGGCTCGATACGCAGTATTTT. Translated, it gives CASSPAGGLDTQYF. The full variable domain, with the rest looked up from reference TRBV11-2 and TRBJ2-3, is EAGVAQSPRYKIIEKRQSVAFWCNPISGHATLYWYQQILGQGPKLLIQFQNNGVVDDSQLPKDRFSAERLKGVDSTLKIQPAKLEDSAVYLCASSPAGGLDTQYFGPGTRLTVL.

V gene TRBV12-5 combines with J gene TRBJ1-1; 9 nucleotides agree with TRBD1. V gave up 0 bases and J gave up 3 bases; unmatched junction bases: 17. Germline values: CDR1 LGHNT, CDR2 FRNRAP. This CDR3 region has 20 residues. The CDR3 spells CASGLVLLDAGTGSYTEAFF. Here the CDR3 DNA reads TGTGCTAGTGGTTTGGTATTACTGGATGCGGGGACAGGGTCTTACACTGAAGCTTTCTTT.

Many counts were recorded for this clonotype. The gene calls are TRBV7-8 and TRBJ1-4, with D possibly matching TRBD1 (6 bases). Germline V lookup: CDR1 SGHVS, CDR2 FQNEAQ. This CDR3 comprises 15 residues. V lost 2 bases and J 8 bases, leaving 15 bases between the germline ends. The CDR3 DNA follows: TGTGCCAGCAGCTTATGGGAGAAGAGGGGGGAAAAACTGTTTTTT. It encodes CASSLWEKRGEKLFF.

This clonotype was recorded many times. The chain recombines TRBV7-8 with TRBJ2-2, with 9 positions matching TRBD1. After removal of 6 bases from V and 5 bases from J, the junction contained 13 bases not matched to a gene. This CDR3 is built from 17 residues. From germline, CDR1 is SGHVS and CDR2 FQNEAQ. The DNA of the CDR3 is TGTGCCAGCAGATTACTTCCCGGGACAGGGTTTACCGGGGAGCTGTTTTTT. It specifies CASRLLPGTGFTGELFF. Variable domain in full (rest from reference TRBV7-8 and TRBJ2-2): GAGVSQSPRYKVAKRGQDVALRCDPISGHVSLFWYQQALGQGPEFLTYFQNEAQLDKSGLPSDRFFAERPEGSVSTLKIQRTQQEDSAVYLCASRLLPGTGFTGELFFGEGSRLTVL.

The V gene is TRBV29-1, the J gene TRBJ2-3; D may be TRBD1 (7 bases). Germline V gene lookup returns CDR1 SQVTM and CDR2 ANQGSEA. V was clipped by 1 base and J by 2 bases, with 16 bases between them. CDR3 length: 16 residues. The chain's CDR3 is CSVEGDSTGTTDTQYF. DNA of the CDR3: TGCAGCGTTGAAGGGGACTCGACAGGGACCACAGATACGCAGTATTTT.

The chain uses TRBV6-2 or TRBV6-3 and TRBJ1-2, with 8 positions matching TRBD1. Germline CDR1 reads MNHEY; CDR2 reads SVGEGT. With V trimmed by 6 bases and J by 2 bases, 11 bases remained unmatched. The CDR3 totals 16 residues. CDR3 amino acids: CASSGQGIYRNYGYTF. The CDR3 nucleotides read TGTGCCAGCAGCGGACAGGGTATATACAGGAACTATGGCTACACCTTC.

In this sample, this clonotype turned up once. The rearrangement joins TRBV27 to TRBJ2-5, with 7 bases identical to TRBD2. The CDR3 sequence is 15 residues long. The germline V gene has CDR1 MNHEY and CDR2 SMNVEV (reference sequence). V was pared by 0 bases and J by 0 bases, with 1 base of the junction left unmatched. CDR3 residues: CASSLSGGDQETQYF. Written as DNA, the CDR3 is TGTGCCAGCAGTTTATCGGGGGGGGACCAAGAGACCCAGTACTTC.

The table lists this clonotype with many counts. The V call is TRBV7-2, the J call TRBJ2-1; D might be TRBD1 or TRBD2, each matching 5 bases. The CDR3 consists of 14 residues. Germline V CDR1 and CDR2: SGHTA, FQGNSA. Between the trimmed V and J ends, which lost 4 bases and 8 bases, there was a span of 15 bases. CDR3 sequence: CASSSRDEGDEQFF. The CDR3, as DNA: TGTGCCAGCAGCTCTCGGGACGAAGGCGATGAGCAGTTCTTC.

CDR3 in amino acids: CASSSRTAPVGYTF. CDR3 nucleotide sequence: TGTGCCAGCAGCTCCCGGACAGCTCCAGTGGGCTACACCTTC. The chain combines TRBV7-4 with TRBJ1-2, with a tentative D call TRBD1 (6 bases). Trimming stripped 4 bases from V and 8 bases from J, with 17 bases between. This CDR3 is built from 14 residues. CDR1 is SGHVT and CDR2 is SQSDAQ in the germline V gene. Full variable domain (missing parts from reference TRBV7-4 and TRBJ1-2): GAGVSQSPRYKVAKRGRDVALRCDSISGHVTLYWYRQTLGQGSEVLTYSQSDAQRDKSGRPSGRFSAERPERSVSTLKIQRTEQGDSAVYLCASSSRTAPVGYTFGSGTRLTVV.

This clonotype was observed a handful of times. CDR3 nucleotides: TGTGCCAGCAATTTCGAAGGAGCGAACACTGAAGCTTTCTTT. Translated, it gives CASNFEGANTEAFF. The genes are TRBV6-1 and TRBJ1-1; D not resolved. V was clipped by 7 bases and J by 1 base, with 13 bases between them. CDR3 length equals 14 residues. Germline V CDR1 and CDR2: MNHNS, SASEGT.

The chain links TRBV4-1 to TRBJ2-1, with 10 bases matching TRBD2. CDR3 length: 18 amino acids. V gave up 2 bases and J gave up 6 bases; unmatched junction bases: 13. Germline V gene lookup returns CDR1 MGHRA and CDR2 YSYEKL. CDR3 sequence reads: CASSQFLPQASGSNEQFF. The CDR3, as DNA: TGCGCCAGCAGCCAATTTCTTCCCCAGGCTAGCGGGAGCAATGAGCAGTTCTTC.

This clonotype was counted between two and nine times. One junction end disagrees with the germline gene, perhaps due to a read error. The J gene is TRBJ2-3, the V gene TRBV2; D uncertain. Germline V gene lookup returns CDR1 SNHLY and CDR2 FYNNEI. This CDR3 contains 12 residues. The CDR3 sequence: CGVVPSTDTQYF. The DNA for the CDR3 is TGCGGCGTTGTCCCAAGCACAGATACGCAGTATTTT.

The CDR3 loop reads CASSHPDTNEKLFF. CDR3 sequence (DNA): TGTGCCAGCAGCCATCCGGACACGAATGAAAAACTGTTTTTT. The chain links TRBV7-9 to TRBJ1-4, with D possibly TRBD1 on 5 matching bases. This CDR3 is 14 amino acids long. Germline values: CDR1 SEHNR, CDR2 FQNEAQ (reference sequence). Trimming took off 5 bases at V and 5 bases at J, with 12 bases between the two ends.

The CDR3 reads CASSPKGYQGQYF. The CDR3, as DNA: TGCGCCAGCAGCCCTAAGGGCTATCAGGGGCAGTATTTT. The rearrangement uses TRBV4-3 and TRBJ2-3; D possibly corresponds to TRBD1 (5 bases). The CDR3 contains 13 residues. Germline V gene sequence: CDR1 LGHNA, CDR2 YSLEER. The V gene lost 4 bases and the J gene lost 11 bases, with 16 bases spanning the gap.

This clonotype showed up just a few times. V and J are TRBV12-3 or TRBV12-4 and TRBJ2-1, with 8 bases fitting TRBD2. The CDR3 runs to 15 residues. Unmatched junction bases numbered 7, after V lost 5 bases and J lost 4 bases. CDR3 in DNA: TGTGCCAGCAGTCCGAACCCGGGGGGGTACAATGAGCAGTTCTTC. It encodes CASSPNPGGYNEQFF.

This chain joins TRBV27 and TRBJ1-1; D not resolved. Germline V gene lookup returns CDR1 MNHEY and CDR2 SMNVEV (reference sequence). Trimming shortened V by 7 bases and J by 6 bases, and 9 bases separated the two germline ends. The CDR3 totals 11 residues. The CDR3 region has the DNA TGTGCCAGCATTCAGTACCCTGAAGCTTTCTTT. It yields the protein CASIQYPEAFF.

This clonotype has more than one count but fewer than ten. The rearrangement joins TRBV7-9 to TRBJ1-4; D ambiguous. Germline V gene data show CDR1 as SEHNR and CDR2 as FQNEAQ (reference sequence). The V end was cut by 7 bases, the J end by 10 bases, with 28 bases between. The length of the CDR3 is 17 residues. Here the CDR3 reads CASIKEATYGGSRKLFF. CDR3 in DNA: TGTGCCAGCATCAAGGAGGCCACGTACGGCGGTAGTCGAAAACTGTTTTTT. The full variable domain, in which reference TRBV7-9 and TRBJ1-4 provide the parts outside the CDR3, is DTGVSQNPRHKITKRGQNVTFRCDPISEHNRLYWYRQTLGQGPEFLTYFQNEAQLEKSRLLSDRFSAERPKGSFSTLEIQRTEQGDSAMYLCASIKEATYGGSRKLFFGSGTQLSVL.

This clonotype has a count of ten or more. V is TRBV7-8 and J is TRBJ1-5, with D unclear. V was trimmed by 5 bases and J by 8 bases, leaving 25 bases between them. The CDR3 extends over 17 amino acids. Germline CDR1 is SGHVS and CDR2 is FQNEAQ. CDR3 amino acids: CASSPTRFDILREPQHF. In DNA form, the CDR3 reads TGTGCCAGCAGCCCCACCAGGTTTGACATCCTGAGGGAGCCCCAGCATTTT.

This clonotype was counted between two and nine times. This chain joins TRBV6-1 and TRBJ2-6; TRBD2 aligns across 11 bases. Germline V gene data show CDR1 as MNHNS and CDR2 as SASEGT. The CDR3 spans 18 residues. The J segment lost 0 bases and the V segment lost 5 bases, leaving 6 bases of the junction unmatched. CDR3 loop: CASSLTSGESSGANVLTF. Written as DNA, the CDR3 is TGTGCCAGCAGTCTGACTAGCGGGGAAAGCTCTGGGGCCAACGTCCTGACTTTC.

The table lists this clonotype with a few counts. The rearrangement links TRBV12-5 to TRBJ2-5; no clear D gene. Germline CDR1 LGHNT, CDR2 FRNRAP. The CDR3 is 12 amino acids. V dropped 2 bases and J dropped 5 bases, with 6 bases sitting between them. CDR3 residues: CASGLSLETQYF. As DNA, the CDR3 is TGTGCTAGTGGTTTGTCTTTGGAGACCCAGTACTTC.